Included here is one TCR beta chain sequence, with context. The sample originates from a study of cytomegalovirus exposure and HLA in healthy donors. CDR3 length equals 14 residues. Germline V gene data show CDR1 as SGDLS and CDR2 as YYNGEE. Trimming cost V 0 bases and J 8 bases; bases outside gene matches: 6. PCR involved 60 Vbeta and 13 Jbeta primers. Data came from immunoSEQ multiplex PCR; TCRdb stores just in-frame clones and leaves some out. The table shows some 160,000 clones, with 70% to 90% occurring only once. Sequenced input: PBMCs. The TCR comes from a man in his thirties or forties in good health and CMV-seropositive. The gene calls are TRBV9 and TRBJ2-3; 7 bases are shared with TRBD2. Here the CDR3 DNA reads TGTGCCAGCAGCGTAGGGGGCGGGAGTAGTACGCAGTATTTT. The encoded protein is CASSVGGGSSTQYF.